These 14 T cell receptor beta chains share one sample of origin, sequenced in a study of cytomegalovirus exposure and HLA in healthy donors. Generated by immunoSEQ multiplex PCR, the TCRdb table keeps only in-frame clones and is missing some. Of 200,000 to 250,000 clones listed, roughly 83% were seen once; the top ten hold 5.5% to 7%. Material: PBMCs. Receptor source: a woman between 18 and 29 years old in good health and CMV-seronegative.

This clone occurred once. The chain is built from TRBV28 and TRBJ1-2; no clear D gene. Trimming took 10 bases from V and 9 from J, leaving 18 bases between them. The germline CDR1 and CDR2 sequences are MDHEN and SYDVKM. This CDR3 contains 12 residues. As DNA, the CDR3 is TGTGCCATCGATACGGGCACCGGAAGCTACACCTTC. It is translated as CAIDTGTGSYTF.

J is TRBJ2-7 and V is TRBV7-6, with 9 bases fitting TRBD1. The germline V gene encodes CDR1 SGHVS and CDR2 FNYEAQ. The junction had 8 bases not matched to a gene; V was cut back by 5 bases and J by 6 bases. The CDR3 sequence is 14 residues long. CDR3 amino acids: CASSPGTGPSEQYF. CDR3 sequence (DNA): TGTGCCAGCAGCCCCGGGACAGGGCCGAGCGAGCAGTACTTC. The full variable domain, with the rest looked up from reference TRBV7-6 and TRBJ2-7, is GAGVSQSPRYKVTKRGQDVALRCDPISGHVSLYWYRQALGQGPEFLTYFNYEAQQDKSGLPNDRFSAERPEGSISTLTIQRTEQRDSAMYRCASSPGTGPSEQYFGPGTRLTVT.

The rearrangement uses TRBV19 and TRBJ2-1, with a weak D call TRBD1 (6 bases). CDR1 is LNHDA, CDR2 SQIVND, per germline (reference sequence). The CDR3 covers 16 residues. Trimming took off 3 bases at V and 1 base at J, with 13 bases between the two ends. DNA of the CDR3: TGTGCCAGTAGTATGGGAACCGGGACATCCTACAATGAGCAGTTCTTC. As protein: CASSMGTGTSYNEQFF.

V is TRBV27 and J is TRBJ2-1; 7 bases are a match to TRBD2. V lost 5 bases to trimming and J lost 4 bases; unmatched junction nucleotides: 8. The CDR3 is 15 amino acids. CDR1 and CDR2 from the germline V gene are MNHEY and SMNVEV (reference sequence). The CDR3 bases are TGTGCCAGCAGTCTTTGGGACGGGGGGTACAATGAGCAGTTCTTC. Residues: CASSLWDGGYNEQFF.

The chain recombines TRBV5-4 with TRBJ2-1; 12 positions match TRBD2. This CDR3 has 16 residues. From germline, CDR1 is SGHNT and CDR2 YYREEE (reference sequence). V lost 2 bases, J lost 7 bases, and 7 bases stayed unmatched. CDR3 DNA sequence: TGTGCCAGCAGCTTTCCTAGCGGGGGGGCGGCTAATGAGCAGTTCTTC. Its translation: CASSFPSGGAANEQFF. Full variable domain (remainder filled in from reference TRBV5-4 and TRBJ2-1): ETGVTQSPTHLIKTRGQQVTLRCSSQSGHNTVSWYQQALGQGPQFIFQYYREEENGRGNFPPRFSGLQFPNYSSELNVNALELDDSALYLCASSFPSGGAANEQFFGPGTRLTVL.

V usage is TRBV19 and J usage is TRBJ1-2; D is undetermined. This CDR3 region has 16 residues. The germline V gene has CDR1 LNHDA and CDR2 SQIVND (reference sequence). V dropped 4 bases and J dropped 1 base, with 16 bases sitting between them. This chain's CDR3 is CASSSNLAGINYGYTF. CDR3 nucleotide sequence: TGTGCCAGTAGTAGTAACCTCGCGGGTATTAACTATGGCTACACCTTC.

The CDR3, as DNA: TGTGCCAGCAGTTCCATCGGGGGGGGCGATCCCTACGAGCAGTACTTC. This encodes CASSSIGGGDPYEQYF. The chain is built from TRBV28 and TRBJ2-7, with 8 positions matching TRBD2. Germline V lookup: CDR1 MDHEN, CDR2 SYDVKM. Trimming at V came to 4 bases and at J to 2 bases, leaving 10 bases not matched to a gene. CDR3 length: 16 residues.

The chain joins TRBV5-1 to TRBJ1-2, with a weak D call TRBD1 (6 bases). V shed 1 base and J shed 2 bases, with 15 bases lying between them. The germline V gene encodes CDR1 SGHRS and CDR2 YFSETQ. This CDR3 contains 16 residues. The CDR3, as DNA: TGCGCCAGCAGCTTGCGGGGGGCGATACCCAACTATGGCTACACCTTC. Protein sequence: CASSLRGAIPNYGYTF. Drawing the rest from reference TRBV5-1 and TRBJ1-2, the complete variable domain is KAGVTQTPRYLIKTRGQQVTLSCSPISGHRSVSWYQQTPGQGLQFLFEYFSETQRNKGNFPGRFSGRQFSNSRSEMNVSTLELGDSALYLCASSLRGAIPNYGYTFGSGTRLTVV.

The chain carries TRBV7-9 and TRBJ2-2; the D is unclear. The germline gives CDR1 SEHNR, CDR2 FQNEAQ (reference sequence). The CDR3 is 14 amino acids. Trimming removed 7 bases from V and 2 bases from J, with 11 bases in between. For the CDR3, the DNA is TGTGCCAGCACCGCTCTAAGAAACACCGGGGAGCTGTTTTTT. Protein product: CASTALRNTGELFF.

The chain couples TRBV11-2 to TRBJ2-1, with D perhaps matching TRBD2 (5 bases). This CDR3 is built from 13 residues. Between the trimmed V and J ends, which lost 5 bases and 8 bases, there was a span of 13 bases. Germline lookup yields CDR1 SGHAT and CDR2 FQNNGV. CDR3 residues: CASSAGLGDEQFF. The CDR3 DNA follows: TGTGCCAGCAGCGCCGGGCTCGGGGATGAGCAGTTCTTC.

The chain carries TRBV5-1 and TRBJ2-5, with D possibly TRBD2 on 7 matching bases. The CDR3 is made up of 13 amino acids. Trimming shortened V by 2 bases and J by 5 bases, and 10 bases separated the two germline ends. Per germline, CDR1 SGHRS and CDR2 YFSETQ. The CDR3 loop is CASSLGGAETQYF. CDR3 bases: TGCGCCAGCAGCTTAGGGGGGGCGGAGACCCAGTACTTC. Combining the CDR3 with reference TRBV5-1 and TRBJ2-5 gives the whole variable domain KAGVTQTPRYLIKTRGQQVTLSCSPISGHRSVSWYQQTPGQGLQFLFEYFSETQRNKGNFPGRFSGRQFSNSRSEMNVSTLELGDSALYLCASSLGGAETQYFGPGTRLLVL.

The chain combines TRBV15 with TRBJ2-3, with 9 bases matching TRBD1. Trimming took 8 bases from V and 2 from J; bases not matched to a gene: 8. The CDR3 loop spans 15 amino acids. CDR1 LNHNV and CDR2 YYDKDF come from the germline V gene (reference sequence). CDR3 nucleotides: TGTGCCACCGGAGGTGACAGGGGGTTCACAGATACGCAGTATTTT. Protein product: CATGGDRGFTDTQYF.

This sequence joins TRBV15 and TRBJ1-5; D remains unclear. The V end lost 0 bases, the J end lost 7 bases, and 4 bases lay between the germline ends. Germline V CDR1 and CDR2: LNHNV, YYDKDF (reference sequence). This CDR3 spans 12 amino acids. As DNA, the CDR3 is TGTGCCACCAGCAGAGAAAGGCAGCCCCAGCATTTT. It codes for CATSRERQPQHF.

This clone was seen once. This chain connects TRBV6-5 to TRBJ2-5; D is perhaps TRBD1 or TRBD2 (6 bases each). In germline, CDR1 is MNHEY, CDR2 SVGAGI. Trimming pared 4 bases from V and 4 bases from J, leaving 16 bases between. The CDR3 loop spans 15 amino acids. In DNA, the CDR3 is TGTGCCAGCAGTTTACAGGGCCGGGGGCGAGAGACCCAGTACTTC. Its translation: CASSLQGRGRETQYF.